The following is a T cell receptor (beta chain) sequence with its context. This clone was seen only once. Its antigen specificity is not known. Per-base quality was not reported, and no clone a single base away is much larger than it. The sample is drawn from a study of T cells in lung cancer brain metastases listed by TCRdb under 2018. Some background on the complete study: Of the roughly 22 patients, 15 to 18 had a history of tobacco use, with a median of 40 pack-years. The study compared TCR beta CDR3 repertoires between fully resected primary non-small cell lung cancers and paired brain metastases. A median age at first diagnosis of roughly 56 years was recorded for the patients, of whom roughly nine were male and about eleven were female. Eighteen of the 20 patients received no interval therapy between primary and metastasis resection. A median interval of approximately 350 days was observed between acquisition of the primary and brain metastasis specimens. The cohort comprised around 20 patients contributing 40 or so specimens, one primary lung lesion and one brain metastasis each. Primary and metastatic specimens both had an average DNA integrity number of approximately 3.8, with no significant difference between the two sites. General conclusions and limits of the study: Retrieval of the complete infiltrating T cell repertoire may have been prevented by DNA fragmentation in FFPE samples. Compared with their paired primaries, brain metastases had significantly fewer unique productive clones (median approximately 1,500 versus 4,300). The ten most abundant clones accounted for a significantly larger fraction of the repertoire in brain metastases than in primaries, which suggests clonal expansion. Effects of preoperative corticosteroids on T cell infiltration in brain metastases could not be controlled. Most clones were lesion-specific, with limited overlap between paired lesions (mean Morisita index approximately 0.21).

For CDR1 and CDR2, the germline V gene (reference sequence) lists MNHEY and SMNVEV. The V end loses 4 bases and the J end loses 2 bases, and a stretch of 10 bases separates them. Including cysteine and phenylalanine, the CDR3 has 14 amino acids. Only the CDR3 portion is preserved as DNA: 42 bases, with reading frame beginning at the first base. Between roughly 2 and 4.92 ug genomic DNA was input per sample, with paired samples receiving equal DNA input. TCR beta libraries were built with the immunoSEQ hsTCRbeta Kit using multiplexed V and J gene primers in two PCR steps. The pooled libraries, together with positive and negative controls, were sequenced on an Illumina MiSeq running a 100-cycle paired-end protocol. The authors' pipeline ran thus. Raw data were processed by the immunoSEQ vendor into normalized, annotated TCR beta repertoire reports. Richness was defined as unique clones by nucleotide sequence, with iChao1 and Efron-Thisted estimators extrapolating total richness. Paired lesions were characterized and compared using Pielou's evenness, Simpson's index, top-ten clone proportional abundance, and the Morisita overlap index. In TCRdb, the immuneACCESS table is reduced to in-frame sequences with V and J assigned. These tables do not hold every clone; where another copy was compared, an unresolved V gene accounts for under half, and the others remain unexplained. The DNA gave D and trimming, while V, J and clone size come from that table. This sample comprises over 2,000 clones, 80% to 95% of them detected only once. The biggest ten clones account for roughly 3.5% of the sample.

Patients had resection for either synchronous oligometastatic disease or delayed recurrence of a solitary brain metastasis. To avoid including cancers other than NSCLC, any patient with a history of multiple malignancies was excluded. Tumor areas were macrodissected from five deparaffinized 8.5 to 10 um unstained sections guided by marked H&E slides. Every specimen was formalin-fixed and paraffin-embedded (FFPE). The AllPrep DNA/RNA FFPE Kit was used to extract genomic DNA. The receptor comes from a man in his sixties or seventies with non-small cell lung cancer. Sequenced input: tumor tissue from the primary lung tumor. The cell subset or site label for this specimen denotes: primary lung cancer lesion. The rearrangement joined TRBV27 to TRBJ2-3; matching of 5 bases hints at TRBD2 as the D gene. The nucleotides read TGTGCCAGCAGTTCCATCCGGGACACAGATACGCAGTATTTT. This encodes CASSSIRDTDTQYF.